What follows are 6 T cell receptor beta chains derived from one specimen sequenced in a study of CD4 and CD8 cells across lung adenocarcinoma regions. TCRdb re-called the PCR reads with MiXCR, one entry per CDR3 protein. This sample has about 12,000 distinct CDR3 sequences, with about half found just once. Sequenced material: CD8+ T cells from the margin of a lung tumor. The receptors here all came from a male donor with lung adenocarcinoma. The CD4 and CD8 labels of this study may be unreliable.

This clonotype showed up just a few times. V gene TRBV6-1 combines with J gene TRBJ2-1, with 10 bases identical to TRBD1. There are 15 residues in the CDR3. CDR1 is MNHNS, CDR2 SASEGT, per germline. J lost 5 bases, V lost 6 bases, and 7 bases had no gene match. The CDR3 bases are TGTGCCAGCAGCCCCCGGGACAGGGGACACAATGAGCAGTTCTTC. Translated, it gives CASSPRDRGHNEQFF.

This clonotype was seen a few times. This chain links TRBV19 with TRBJ2-1, with 7 nucleotides matching TRBD2. The CDR3 has 15 amino acids. CDR1 and CDR2 from the germline V gene are LNHDA and SQIVND (reference sequence). Unmatched junction bases numbered 14, after V lost 5 bases and J lost 10 bases. The CDR3 loop is CASSALAGSSYEQFF. In nucleotides, the CDR3 is TGTGCCAGTAGTGCATTAGCGGGCAGCTCCTACGAGCAGTTCTTC. Drawing the rest from reference TRBV19 and TRBJ2-1, the complete variable domain is DGGITQSPKYLFRKEGQNVTLSCEQNLNHDAMYWYRQDPGQGLRLIYYSQIVNDFQKGDIAEGYSVSREKKESFPLTVTSAQKNPTAFYLCASSALAGSSYEQFFGPGTRLTVL.

On this clonotype itself: The junction differs from germline at one of its ends, possibly a read error. V gene TRBV6-1 combines with J gene TRBJ2-4, with a tentative D call TRBD2 (5 bases). The CDR3 contains 16 residues. Germline-derived CDR1 and CDR2 are MNHNS and SASEGT. The CDR3: CPCSVAGEWAKDIQYF. The CDR3 coding sequence is TGTCCCTGCAGTGTCGCTGGGGAGTGGGCCAAAGACATTCAGTACTTC.

The chain joins TRBV6-1 to TRBJ2-1; D gene ambiguous. The V end was cut by 6 bases, the J end by 0 bases, with 6 bases between. Looked up from germline, CDR1 is MNHNS and CDR2 is SASEGT. The CDR3 is 13 amino acids. The chain's CDR3 is CASRLSSYNEQFF. CDR3 in DNA: TGTGCCAGCAGATTGAGCTCCTACAATGAGCAGTTCTTC.

This clonotype showed up just once. The CDR3 DNA reads TGTGCCAGCAGCTTACAAGACAGGGGTGAGCAGTACTTC. Protein product: CASSLQDRGEQYF. The chain is built from TRBV7-2 and TRBJ2-1; 8 nucleotides line up with TRBD1. The DNA end favors TRBJ2-7, so the J call may be wrong. The germline CDR1 and CDR2 sequences are SGHTA and FQGNSA. The length of the CDR3 is 13 residues.

The CDR3 bases are TGTGCCAGCAGTTACCGACAGTCCTACGAGCAGTACTTC. Amino acids: CASSYRQSYEQYF. The rearrangement uses TRBV6-5 and TRBJ2-7; TRBD1 might be the D (5 bases). Germline loops: CDR1 MNHEY, CDR2 SVGAGI. This CDR3 comprises 13 residues. Trimming left V 2 bases short and J 1 base short, with 6 bases between.